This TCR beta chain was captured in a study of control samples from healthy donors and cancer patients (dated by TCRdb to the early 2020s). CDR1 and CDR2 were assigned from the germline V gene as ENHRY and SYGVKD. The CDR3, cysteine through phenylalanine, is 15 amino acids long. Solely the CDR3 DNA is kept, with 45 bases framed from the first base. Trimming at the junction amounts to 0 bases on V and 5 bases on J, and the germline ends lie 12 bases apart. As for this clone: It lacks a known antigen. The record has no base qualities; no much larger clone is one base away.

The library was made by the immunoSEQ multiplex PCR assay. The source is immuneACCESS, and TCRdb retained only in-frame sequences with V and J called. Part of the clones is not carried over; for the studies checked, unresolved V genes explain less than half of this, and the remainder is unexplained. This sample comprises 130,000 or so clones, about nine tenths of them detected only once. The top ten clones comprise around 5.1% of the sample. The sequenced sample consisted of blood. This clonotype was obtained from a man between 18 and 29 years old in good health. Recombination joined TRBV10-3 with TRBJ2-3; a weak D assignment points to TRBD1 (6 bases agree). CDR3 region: CAISESWGQGDTQYF. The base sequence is TGTGCCATCAGTGAGTCGTGGGGGCAGGGAGATACGCAGTATTTT.